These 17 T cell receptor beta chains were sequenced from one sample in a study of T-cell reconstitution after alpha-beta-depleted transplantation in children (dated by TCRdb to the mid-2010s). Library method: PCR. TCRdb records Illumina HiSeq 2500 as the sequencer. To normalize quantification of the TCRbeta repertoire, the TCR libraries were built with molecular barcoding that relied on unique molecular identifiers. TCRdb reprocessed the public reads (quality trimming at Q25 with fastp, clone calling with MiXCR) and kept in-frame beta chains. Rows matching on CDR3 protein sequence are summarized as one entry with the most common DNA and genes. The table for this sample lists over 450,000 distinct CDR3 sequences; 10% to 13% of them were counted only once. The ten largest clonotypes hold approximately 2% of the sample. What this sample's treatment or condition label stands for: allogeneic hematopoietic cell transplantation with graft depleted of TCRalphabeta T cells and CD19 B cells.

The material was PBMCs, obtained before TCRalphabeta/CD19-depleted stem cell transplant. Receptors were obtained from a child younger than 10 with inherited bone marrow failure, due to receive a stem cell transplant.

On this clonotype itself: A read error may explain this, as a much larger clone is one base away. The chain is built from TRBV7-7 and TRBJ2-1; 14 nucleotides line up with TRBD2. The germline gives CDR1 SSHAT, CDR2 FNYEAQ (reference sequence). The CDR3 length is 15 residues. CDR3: CASSQTSGRASDQFF. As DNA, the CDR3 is TGTGCTAGCAGTCAGACTAGCGGGAGGGCCAGTGACCAGTTCTTC.

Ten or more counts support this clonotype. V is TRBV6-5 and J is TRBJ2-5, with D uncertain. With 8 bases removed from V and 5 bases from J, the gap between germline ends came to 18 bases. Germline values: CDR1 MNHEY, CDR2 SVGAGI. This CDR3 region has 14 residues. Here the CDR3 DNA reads TGTGCCAGCGTTTCCGGCCGACCTACGGAGACCCAGTACTTC. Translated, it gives CASVSGRPTETQYF.

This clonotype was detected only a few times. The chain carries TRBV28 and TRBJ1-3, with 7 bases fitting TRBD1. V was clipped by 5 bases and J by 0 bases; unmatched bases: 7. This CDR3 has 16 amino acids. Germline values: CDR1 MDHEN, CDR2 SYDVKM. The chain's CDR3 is CASSPTGVSSGNTIYF. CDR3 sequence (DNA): TGTGCCAGCAGTCCAACAGGGGTCAGCTCTGGAAACACCATATATTTT. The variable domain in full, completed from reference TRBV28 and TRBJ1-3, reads DVKVTQSSRYLVKRTGEKVFLECVQDMDHENMFWYRQDPGLGLRLIYFSYDVKMKEKGDIPEGYSVSREKKERFSLILESASTNQTSMYLCASSPTGVSSGNTIYFGEGSWLTVV.

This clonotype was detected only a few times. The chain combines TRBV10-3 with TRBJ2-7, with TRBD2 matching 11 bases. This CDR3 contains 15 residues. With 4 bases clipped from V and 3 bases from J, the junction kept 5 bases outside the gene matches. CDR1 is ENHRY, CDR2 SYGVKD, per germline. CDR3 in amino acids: CAISVKTSGIYEQYF. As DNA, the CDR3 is TGTGCCATCAGTGTAAAGACTAGCGGGATCTACGAGCAGTACTTC.

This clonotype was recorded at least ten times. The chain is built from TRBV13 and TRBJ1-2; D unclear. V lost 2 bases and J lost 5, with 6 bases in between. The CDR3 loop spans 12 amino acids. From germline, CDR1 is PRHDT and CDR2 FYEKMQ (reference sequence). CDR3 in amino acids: CASSLQKYGYTF. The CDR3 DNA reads TGTGCCAGCAGCTTACAAAAGTATGGCTACACCTTC.

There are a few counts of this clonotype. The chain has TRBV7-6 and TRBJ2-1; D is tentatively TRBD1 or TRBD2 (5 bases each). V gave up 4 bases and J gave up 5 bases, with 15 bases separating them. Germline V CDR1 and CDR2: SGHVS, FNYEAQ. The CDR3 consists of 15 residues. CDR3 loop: CASSYQPGPNNEQFF. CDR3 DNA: TGTGCCAGCAGCTATCAGCCGGGACCTAACAATGAGCAGTTCTTC.

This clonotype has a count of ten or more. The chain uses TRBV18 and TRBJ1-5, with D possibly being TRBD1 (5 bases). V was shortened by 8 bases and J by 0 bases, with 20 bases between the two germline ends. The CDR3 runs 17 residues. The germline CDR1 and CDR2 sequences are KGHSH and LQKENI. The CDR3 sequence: CASGPVDRTDSNQPQHF. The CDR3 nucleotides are TGTGCCAGCGGCCCTGTAGACAGAACGGATAGCAATCAGCCCCAGCATTTT. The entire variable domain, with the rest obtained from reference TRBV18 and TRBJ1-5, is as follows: NAGVMQNPRHLVRRRGQEARLRCSPMKGHSHVYWYRQLPEEGLKFMVYLQKENIIDESGMPKERFSAEFPKEGPSILRIQQVVRGDSAAYFCASGPVDRTDSNQPQHFGDGTRLSIL.

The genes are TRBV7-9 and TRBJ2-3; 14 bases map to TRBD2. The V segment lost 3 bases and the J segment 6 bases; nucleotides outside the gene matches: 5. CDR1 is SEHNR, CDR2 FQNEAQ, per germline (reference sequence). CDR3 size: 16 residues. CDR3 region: CASSFKGLAGVDTQYF. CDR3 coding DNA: TGTGCCAGCAGCTTTAAGGGACTAGCGGGAGTTGATACGCAGTATTTT.

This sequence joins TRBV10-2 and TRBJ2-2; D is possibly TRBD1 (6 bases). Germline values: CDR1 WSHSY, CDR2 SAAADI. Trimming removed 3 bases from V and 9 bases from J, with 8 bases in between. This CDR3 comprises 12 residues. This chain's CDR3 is CASSDWDRELFF. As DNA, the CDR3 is TGCGCCAGCAGTGATTGGGACAGGGAGCTGTTTTTT.

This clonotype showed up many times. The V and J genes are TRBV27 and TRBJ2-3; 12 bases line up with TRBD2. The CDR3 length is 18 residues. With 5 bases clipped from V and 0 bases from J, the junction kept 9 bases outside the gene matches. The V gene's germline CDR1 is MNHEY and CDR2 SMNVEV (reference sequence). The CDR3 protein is CASSPLLAGGLSTDTQYF. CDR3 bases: TGTGCCAGCAGTCCCCTACTAGCGGGAGGACTTAGCACAGATACGCAGTATTTT.

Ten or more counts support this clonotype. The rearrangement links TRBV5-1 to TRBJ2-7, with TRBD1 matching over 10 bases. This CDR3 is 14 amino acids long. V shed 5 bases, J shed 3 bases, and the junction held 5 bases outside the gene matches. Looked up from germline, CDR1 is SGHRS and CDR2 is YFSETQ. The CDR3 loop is CASRDGQGVYEQYF. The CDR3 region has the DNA TGCGCCAGCAGGGACGGACAGGGGGTCTACGAGCAGTACTTC. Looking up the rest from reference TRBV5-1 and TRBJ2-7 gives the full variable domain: KAGVTQTPRYLIKTRGQQVTLSCSPISGHRSVSWYQQTPGQGLQFLFEYFSETQRNKGNFPGRFSGRQFSNSRSEMNVSTLELGDSALYLCASRDGQGVYEQYFGPGTRLTVT.

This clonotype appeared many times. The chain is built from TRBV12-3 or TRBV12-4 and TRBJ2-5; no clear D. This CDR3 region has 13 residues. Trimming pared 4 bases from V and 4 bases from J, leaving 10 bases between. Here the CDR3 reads CASSSRVRETQYF. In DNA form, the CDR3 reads TGTGCCAGCAGTTCCCGAGTCCGAGAGACCCAGTACTTC.

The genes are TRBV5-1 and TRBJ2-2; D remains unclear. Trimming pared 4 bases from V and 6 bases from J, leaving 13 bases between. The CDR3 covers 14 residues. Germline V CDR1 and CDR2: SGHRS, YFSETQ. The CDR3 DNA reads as TGCGCCAGCAGCCTTCTGAGGTCGGCCGGGGAGCTGTTTTTT. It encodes CASSLLRSAGELFF.

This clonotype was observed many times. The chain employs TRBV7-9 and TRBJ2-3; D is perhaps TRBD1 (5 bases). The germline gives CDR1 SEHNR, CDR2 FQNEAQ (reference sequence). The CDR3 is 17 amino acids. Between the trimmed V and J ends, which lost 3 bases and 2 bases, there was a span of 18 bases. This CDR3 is CASSFPPGATITDTQYF. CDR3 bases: TGTGCCAGCAGCTTTCCACCTGGGGCCACAATCACAGATACGCAGTATTTT.

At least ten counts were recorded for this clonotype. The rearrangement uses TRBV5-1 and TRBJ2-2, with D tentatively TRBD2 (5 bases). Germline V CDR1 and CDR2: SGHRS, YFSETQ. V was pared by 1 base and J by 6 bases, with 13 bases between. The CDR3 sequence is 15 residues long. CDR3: CASSLSAAGAGELFF. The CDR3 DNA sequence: TGCGCCAGCAGCTTGTCGGCGGCGGGCGCCGGGGAGCTGTTTTTT.

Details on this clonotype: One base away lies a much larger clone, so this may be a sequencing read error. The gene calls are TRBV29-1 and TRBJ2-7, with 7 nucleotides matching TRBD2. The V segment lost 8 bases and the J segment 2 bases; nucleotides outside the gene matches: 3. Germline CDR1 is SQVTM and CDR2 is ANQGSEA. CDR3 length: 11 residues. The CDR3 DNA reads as TGCAGCCCTAGCGGCCCCTACGAGCAGTACTTC. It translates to CSPSGPYEQYF.

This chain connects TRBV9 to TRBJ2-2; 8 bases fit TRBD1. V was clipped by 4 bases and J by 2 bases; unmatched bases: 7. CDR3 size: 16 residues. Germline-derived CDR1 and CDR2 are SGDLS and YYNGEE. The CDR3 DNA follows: TGTGCCAGCAGCCCACAGGGGGTTCTAAACACCGGGGAGCTGTTTTTT. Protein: CASSPQGVLNTGELFF.